Each of the 17 T cell receptor beta chains below was sequenced from the same sample in a study of CD4+ T cells in melanoma. Sequenced by immunoSEQ multiplex PCR; TCRdb stores in-frame clones only, minus some. The top ten clones hold 13% of a sample with some 10,000 clones, around 64% of them seen once. Specimen: cells from a culture (not recorded whether cultured in vitro). The source is a human donor with melanoma.

The J gene is TRBJ1-1, the V gene TRBV6-5; D gene ambiguous. Trimming left V 0 bases short and J 0 bases short, with 11 bases between. The CDR3 is made up of 16 amino acids. CDR1 and CDR2 from the germline V gene are MNHEY and SVGAGI. This chain's CDR3 is CASSYSWRSMNTEAFF. The CDR3 nucleotides are TGTGCCAGCAGTTACTCCTGGCGTTCCATGAACACTGAAGCTTTCTTT.

As for this clone: Compared with germline, one end of the junction differs, possibly owing to a read error. The rearrangement links TRBV7-7 to TRBJ2-2; 10 bases agree with TRBD2. This CDR3 contains 16 residues. CDR1 is SSHAT and CDR2 is FNYEAQ in the germline V gene (reference sequence). The CDR3 region has the DNA TGTGCTAGCAGCTCGACTAGCGGGTTCGGCACCGGGGAGCTGTTTTTT. As protein: CASSSTSGFGTGELFF.

Comments on this clone: A much larger clone sits a single nucleotide away, making a read error possible. This rearrangement joins TRBV5-4 to TRBJ2-1; TRBD2 matches 8 bases. V was pared by 9 bases and J by 7 bases, with 15 bases of the junction left unmatched. This CDR3 has 15 amino acids. The germline V gene encodes CDR1 SGHNT and CDR2 YYREEE (reference sequence). The CDR3 coding sequence is TGTGCCAACAGGACGGGGGGGCGGTCGGCGAATGAGCAGTTCTTC. Translating gives CANRTGGRSANEQFF.

This chain uses TRBV10-1 with TRBJ2-2; no clear D gene. CDR3 length: 15 residues. Germline V gene lookup returns CDR1 WNHNN and CDR2 SYGVQD (reference sequence). V was shortened by 8 bases and J by 0 bases, with 13 bases between the two germline ends. The DNA of the CDR3 is TGCGCCAGCCAAAATAGCAGGACGAACACCGGGGAGCTGTTTTTT. Translated, it gives CASQNSRTNTGELFF.

This clone showed up just once. The chain employs TRBV6-1 and TRBJ2-3; 8 bases are shared with TRBD2. The CDR3 contains 15 residues. Germline CDR1 is MNHNS and CDR2 is SASEGT. The J segment lost 2 bases and the V segment lost 8 bases, leaving 9 bases of the junction unmatched. CDR3 DNA: TGTGCCAGCGCCGGGACTAGGGGGTTCACAGATACGCAGTATTTT. Its protein is CASAGTRGFTDTQYF.

The CDR3 sequence: CASRRGSTDTQYF. The CDR3 region has the DNA TGTGCCAGCAGGCGGGGCAGTACAGATACGCAGTATTTT. This chain uses TRBV6-6 with TRBJ2-3; the D gene is possibly TRBD2 (6 bases). Germline CDR1 and CDR2: MNHNY and SVGAGI (reference sequence). The CDR3 totals 13 residues. V lost 6 bases to trimming and J lost 3 bases, with 10 bases between them.

This clone was detected a few times. This rearrangement joins TRBV2 to TRBJ2-7; TRBD2 matches 11 bases. V gave up 6 bases and J gave up 3 bases; unmatched junction bases: 4. CDR1 SNHLY and CDR2 FYNNEI come from the germline V gene. CDR3 length: 14 residues. The CDR3 loop is CASSLTSGIYEQYF. CDR3 nucleotide sequence: TGTGCCAGCAGCCTGACTAGCGGGATCTACGAGCAGTACTTC.

This rearrangement joins TRBV5-8 to TRBJ1-6; TRBD1 agrees at 9 bases. CDR3 length equals 15 residues. CDR1 SGHTS and CDR2 YDEGEE come from the germline V gene. The junction had 8 bases not matched to a gene; V was cut back by 5 bases and J by 8 bases. CDR3 protein: CASSTRTGDDSPLHF. The CDR3 DNA follows: TGTGCCAGCAGTACAAGGACAGGGGATGATTCACCCCTCCACTTT.

This clone has just a few counts. The genes are TRBV19 and TRBJ1-2; a weak D match, TRBD1 (5 bases). The V and J ends lost 3 bases and 6 bases respectively, with 11 bases between them. Looked up from germline, CDR1 is LNHDA and CDR2 is SQIVND (reference sequence). The CDR3 contains 13 residues. CDR3 residues: CASSMTRADGYTF. CDR3 nucleotides: TGTGCCAGTAGTATGACCAGGGCGGATGGCTACACCTTC.

The chain employs TRBV5-1 and TRBJ2-7; perhaps TRBD1 as D (6 bases). Trimming cost V 6 bases and J 3 bases, with 19 bases left between them. This CDR3 comprises 15 residues. The V gene's germline CDR1 is SGHRS and CDR2 YFSETQ. The CDR3 reads CASTPSAGAGYEQYF. CDR3 DNA: TGCGCCAGCACCCCGTCCGCAGGGGCCGGCTACGAGCAGTACTTC.

In this sample, this clone turned up a few times. This chain joins TRBV5-1 and TRBJ1-2, with a tentative D call TRBD1 (6 bases). This CDR3 comprises 14 residues. With 1 base removed from V and 5 bases from J, the gap between germline ends came to 12 bases. Germline CDR1 SGHRS, CDR2 YFSETQ. CDR3 in DNA: TGCGCCAGCAGCTTGTCCGGGGGGCTGTATGGCTACACCTTC. Amino acid sequence: CASSLSGGLYGYTF.

V and J are TRBV29-1 and TRBJ1-2; a weak D match, TRBD1 (5 bases). V was pared by 2 bases and J by 2 bases, with 6 bases between. The CDR3 has 12 amino acids. From germline, CDR1 is SQVTM and CDR2 ANQGSEA. The CDR3 DNA follows: TGCAGCGTTGAAAGGGGAAACTATGGCTACACCTTC. Amino acids: CSVERGNYGYTF. Filled out from reference TRBV29-1 and TRBJ1-2, the complete variable domain reads SAVISQKPSRDICQRGTSLTIQCQVDSQVTMMFWYRQQPGQSLTLIATANQGSEATYESGFVIDKFPISRPNLTFSTLTVSNMSPEDSSIYLCSVERGNYGYTFGSGTRLTVV.

The J gene is TRBJ1-4, the V gene TRBV5-1, with a weak D call TRBD1 (6 bases). CDR3 length equals 16 residues. The germline V and J ends were trimmed by 4 bases and 4 bases, with 17 bases remaining between them. The germline V gene encodes CDR1 SGHRS and CDR2 YFSETQ. The CDR3 sequence: CASSPQTGAGNEKLFF. The CDR3 DNA sequence: TGCGCCAGCAGCCCGCAGACGGGGGCTGGTAATGAAAAACTGTTTTTT. Drawing the rest from reference TRBV5-1 and TRBJ1-4, the complete variable domain is KAGVTQTPRYLIKTRGQQVTLSCSPISGHRSVSWYQQTPGQGLQFLFEYFSETQRNKGNFPGRFSGRQFSNSRSEMNVSTLELGDSALYLCASSPQTGAGNEKLFFGSGTQLSVL.

V and J are TRBV6-1 and TRBJ1-2; D is uncertain. V lost 6 bases and J lost 5, with 13 bases in between. The CDR3 spans 13 residues. Germline CDR1 reads MNHNS; CDR2 reads SASEGT. In nucleotides, the CDR3 is TGTGCCAGCAGGATAGGGAGGGAGTATGGCTACACCTTC. Amino acid sequence: CASRIGREYGYTF.

The chain carries TRBV5-5 and TRBJ2-5; D is unresolved. The germline V gene has CDR1 SGHKS and CDR2 YYEKEE (reference sequence). There are 13 residues in the CDR3. V was cut by 4 bases and J by 3 bases, with 10 bases left in between. The CDR3 loop is CASSLMGEETQYF. The DNA of the CDR3 is TGTGCCAGCAGCCTAATGGGTGAAGAGACCCAGTACTTC. The variable domain in full, with the rest retrieved from reference TRBV5-5 and TRBJ2-5, is DAGVTQSPTHLIKTRGQQVTLRCSPISGHKSVSWYQQVLGQGPQFIFQYYEKEERGRGNFPDRFSARQFPNYSSELNVNALLLGDSALYLCASSLMGEETQYFGPGTRLLVL.

In nucleotides, the CDR3 is TGTGCCAGCAGCCACCCCACAGGGTACCAAGAGACCCAGTACTTC. This encodes CASSHPTGYQETQYF. The chain carries TRBV7-2 and TRBJ2-5; tentatively, D is TRBD1 (6 bases). The CDR3 runs to 15 residues. V was shortened by 5 bases and J by 0 bases, with 13 bases between the two germline ends. Germline V gene sequence: CDR1 SGHTA, CDR2 FQGNSA.

This clone was seen a few times. The CDR3 DNA sequence: TGTGCCAGCAGCCAAGGACCCACAGATACGCAGTATTTT. This gives the protein CASSQGPTDTQYF. The V call is TRBV4-2, the J call TRBJ2-3; no clear D. CDR1 and CDR2 (germline): LGHNA, YNFKEQ. The CDR3 length is 13 residues. The V end was cut by 1 base, the J end by 2 bases, with 4 bases between.